A selection of T cell receptor beta chains follows, all from one sample in a study of brain metastases from non-small cell lung cancer. Measured with immunoSEQ multiplex PCR; TCRdb has only the in-frame clones, and not every one. The sample holds over a thousand clones, more than 70% seen once. The sample was tumor-adjacent normal tissue. These receptors were collected from a donor over 35 with non-small cell lung cancer. Both conserved end residues are part of each CDR3. A D gene is named only where the DNA matches it firmly. Clone size is shown for a subset of rows, as once, few, many or a class of expanded clone.

TRBJ2-5 | . | few | TRBV2 | CASSEFRDGETQYF | TGTGCCAGCAGTGAATTCCGTGACGGAGAGACCCAGTACTTC
TRBJ2-7 | TRBD2 | . | TRBV2 | CASSRLAGVGSPREQYF | TGTGCCAGCAGTAGACTAGCGGGAGTGGGTAGCCCTAGGGAGCAGTACTTC
TRBJ1-1 | . | . | TRBV19 | CASSFEGGTNTEAFF | TGTGCCAGTAGTTTCGAGGGGGGAACGAACACTGAAGCTTTCTTT
TRBJ1-1 | . | once | TRBV7-9 | CASTRGVGTEAFF | TGTGCCAGCACCCGAGGGGTGGGCACTGAAGCTTTCTTT
TRBJ2-3 | . | . | TRBV6-1 | CASSPSQESTDTQYF | TGTGCCAGCAGTCCGTCGCAGGAAAGCACAGATACGCAGTATTTT
TRBJ2-1 | . | . | TRBV29-1 | CSVVTEEVYNEQFF | TGCAGCGTTGTGACAGAGGAGGTCTACAATGAGCAGTTCTTC
TRBJ1-6 | . | . | TRBV5-4 | CASSLEVTRSPLHF | TGTGCCAGCAGCTTGGAGGTAACCAGGTCACCCCTCCACTTT
TRBJ2-3 | TRBD2 | . | TRBV19 | CASSLPGLAGNADTQYF | TGTGCCAGTAGTTTACCGGGACTAGCGGGAAACGCAGATACGCAGTATTTT
TRBJ2-1 | TRBD2 | once | TRBV29-1 | CSVEGIAGGPGSYNEQFF | TGCAGCGTTGAGGGAATAGCGGGGGGCCCGGGGTCCTACAATGAGCAGTTCTTC
TRBJ1-2 | TRBD1 | . | TRBV7-2 | CASSLDNRGSGGYTF | TGTGCCAGCAGCTTAGACAACAGGGGTTCGGGAGGTTACACCTTC
TRBJ1-3 | . | once | TRBV5-1 | CASSLDRNTIYF | TGCGCCAGCAGCTTGGACAGAAACACCATATATTTT
TRBJ2-3 | TRBD1 | . | TRBV7-2 | CASSLGVTGAGDTQYF | TGTGCCAGCAGCTTAGGGGTCACAGGGGCGGGAGATACGCAGTATTTT
TRBJ2-1 | . | once | TRBV29-1 | CSVTREETYNEQFF | TGCAGCGTGACTAGGGAAGAGACTTACAATGAGCAGTTCTTC
TRBJ2-7 | TRBD2 | . | TRBV6-4 | CASGLAVSYEQYF | TGTGCCAGTGGACTAGCGGTCTCCTACGAGCAGTACTTC
TRBJ2-2 | . | . | TRBV14 | CASSLSGSATGELFF | TGTGCCAGCAGCCTCTCGGGGAGCGCCACCGGGGAGCTGTTTTTT
TRBJ2-3 | . | . | TRBV4-2 | CASSQAVSGGTDTQYF | TGTGCCAGCAGCCAAGCTGTCAGCGGAGGCACAGATACGCAGTATTTT
TRBJ2-5 | TRBD1 | . | TRBV7-8 | CASNPRQGETQYF | TGTGCCAGCAACCCTAGACAGGGCGAGACCCAGTACTTC
TRBJ1-1 | . | once | TRBV12-3/TRBV12-4 | CASSLRSNTEAFF | TGTGCCAGCAGTTTAAGGTCGAACACTGAAGCTTTCTTT
TRBJ2-7 | . | . | TRBV2 | CASSGRTAVQEQYF | TGTGCCAGCAGTGGGCGGACAGCCGTTCAAGAGCAGTACTTC
TRBJ2-5 | TRBD2 | . | TRBV6-5 | CASRWGGRETQYF | TGTGCCAGCAGATGGGGAGGGCGGGAGACCCAGTACTTC
TRBJ2-2 | . | . | TRBV6-5 | CASSYSPEGSGELFF | TGTGCCAGCAGTTACTCGCCAGAGGGGTCCGGGGAGCTGTTTTTT
TRBJ1-1 | TRBD1 | . | TRBV5-4 | CASSLTGEDTEAFF | TGTGCCAGCAGCTTGACAGGGGAGGACACTGAAGCTTTCTTT
TRBJ1-1 | . | once | TRBV5-1 | CASSPQPGGTEAFF | TGCGCCAGCAGCCCCCAACCCGGGGGGACTGAAGCTTTCTTT
TRBJ2-5 | . | few | TRBV19 | CASRQSGETQYF | TGTGCCAGTCGACAGTCTGGGGAGACCCAGTACTTC
TRBJ2-1 | . | . | TRBV2 | CASNRQIYEQFF | TGTGCCAGCAACCGACAGATTTATGAGCAGTTCTTC
TRBJ2-5 | . | . | TRBV7-3 | CASSLAERGETQYF | TGTGCCAGCAGCTTGGCAGAGAGGGGAGAGACCCAGTACTTC
TRBJ1-1 | . | . | TRBV27 | CASGARGWNTEAFF | TGTGCCAGCGGGGCCCGAGGCTGGAACACTGAAGCTTTCTTT
TRBJ1-1 | . | . | TRBV20-1 | CSASKRAGDTETFF | TGCAGTGCTAGTAAGAGGGCTGGGGACACTGAAACTTTCTTT
TRBJ2-1 | . | . | TRBV11-3 | CASSRGPAYNEQFF | TGTGCCAGCAGCCGTGGGCCGGCGTACAATGAGCAGTTCTTC
TRBJ2-7 | . | once | TRBV18 | CASSPTTEPTYEQYF | TGTGCCAGCTCACCCACGACAGAGCCTACCTACGAGCAGTACTTC
TRBJ2-1 | . | . | TRBV19 | CASSPRPGGYNEQFF | TGTGCCAGTAGTCCTCGCCCCGGGGGCTACAATGAGCAGTTCTTC
TRBJ2-1 | . | few | TRBV6-5 | CASRTGANEQFF | TGTGCCAGCCGGACTGGGGCCAATGAGCAGTTCTTC
TRBJ2-7 | TRBD2 | . | TRBV9 | CASSVAGGGYEQYF | TGTGCCAGCAGCGTAGCGGGAGGGGGGTACGAGCAGTACTTC
TRBJ2-3 | TRBD2 | . | TRBV5-1 | CASGSAGGPADTQYF | TGCGCCAGCGGATCGGCGGGAGGGCCGGCCGATACGCAGTATTTT
TRBJ1-5 | . | few | TRBV27 | CASRSWGPNQPQHF | TGTGCCAGCAGATCCTGGGGGCCTAATCAGCCCCAGCATTTT
TRBJ2-3 | TRBD2 | . | TRBV30 | CAWSVTGGPTDTQYF | TGTGCCTGGAGTGTCACGGGAGGGCCCACAGATACGCAGTATTTT
TRBJ2-2 | . | . | TRBV6-8 | CASTVGANTGELFF | TGTGCCAGCACCGTAGGCGCGAACACCGGGGAGCTGTTTTTT
TRBJ2-7 | TRBD1 | . | TRBV3-1/TRBV3-2 | CASSLETGSYEQYF | TGTGCCAGCAGCCTGGAGACAGGGTCCTACGAGCAGTACTTC
TRBJ2-7 | . | . | TRBV19 | CASSTGSYEQYF | TGTGCCAGTAGTACCGGGTCCTACGAGCAGTACTTC
TRBJ1-3 | . | . | TRBV6-1 | CASSEEQMESTIYF | TGTGCCAGCAGTGAGGAACAGATGGAAAGCACCATATATTTT
TRBJ1-2 | . | . | TRBV19 | CASSMPVYGYTF | TGTGCCAGTAGTATGCCAGTCTATGGCTACACCTTC